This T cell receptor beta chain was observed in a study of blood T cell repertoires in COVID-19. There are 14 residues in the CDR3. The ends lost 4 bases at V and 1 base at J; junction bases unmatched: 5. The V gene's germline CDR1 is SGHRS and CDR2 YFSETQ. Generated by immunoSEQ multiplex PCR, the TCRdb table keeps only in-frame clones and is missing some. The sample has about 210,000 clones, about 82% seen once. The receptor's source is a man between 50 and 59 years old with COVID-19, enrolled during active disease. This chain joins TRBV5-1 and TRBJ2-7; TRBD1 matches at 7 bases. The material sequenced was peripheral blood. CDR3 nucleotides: TGCGCCAGCAGCACGAGACAGGGATCCTACGAGCAGTACTTC. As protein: CASSTRQGSYEQYF.